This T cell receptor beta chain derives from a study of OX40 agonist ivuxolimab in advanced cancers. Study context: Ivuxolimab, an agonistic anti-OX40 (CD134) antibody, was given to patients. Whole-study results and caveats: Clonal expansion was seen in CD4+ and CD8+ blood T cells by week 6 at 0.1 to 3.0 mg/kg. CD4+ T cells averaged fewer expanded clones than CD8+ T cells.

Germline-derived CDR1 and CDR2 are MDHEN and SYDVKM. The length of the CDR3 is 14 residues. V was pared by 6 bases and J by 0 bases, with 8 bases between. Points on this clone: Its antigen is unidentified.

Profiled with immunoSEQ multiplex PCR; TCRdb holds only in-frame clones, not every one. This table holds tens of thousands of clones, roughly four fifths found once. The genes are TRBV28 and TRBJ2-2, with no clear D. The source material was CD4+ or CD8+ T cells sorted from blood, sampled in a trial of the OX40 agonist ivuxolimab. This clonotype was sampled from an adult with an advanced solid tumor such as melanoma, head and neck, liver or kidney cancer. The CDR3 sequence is CASRMLTNTGELFF. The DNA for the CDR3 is TGTGCCAGCAGGATGCTTACGAACACCGGGGAGCTGTTTTTT.